A single sample gave rise to the 23 T cell receptor beta chains below, sequenced in a study of early T cells in non-severe SARS-CoV-2 infection (dated by TCRdb to the early 2020s). Library creation used 5' RACE. The instrument given in TCRdb is NextSeq 500. The raw public data were reprocessed by TCRdb itself: fastp quality trimming at Q25, MiXCR clonotype calling, in-frame beta chains only. Every CDR3 protein is listed once, alongside the most common genes and DNA of its rows. For this sample the table gives roughly 30,000 distinct CDR3 sequences, of which around 6.1% were detected only once. The leading ten clones occupy 30% to 35% of the sample. The sample was whole blood, taken at baseline. These receptor sequences come from an adult who was a healthcare worker with PCR-confirmed SARS-CoV-2 infection or an uninfected control (not recorded which).

This clonotype was recorded at least ten times. CDR3 protein: CASSGPGTGIIQGETQYF. CDR3 DNA: TGTGCCAGCAGTGGACCCGGGACAGGAATTATCCAAGGGGAGACCCAGTACTTC. This chain uses TRBV2 with TRBJ2-5; 8 positions agree with TRBD1. There are 18 residues in the CDR3. V shed 4 bases and J 5 bases; nucleotides not matched to a gene: 18. CDR1 SNHLY and CDR2 FYNNEI come from the germline V gene.

This clonotype has a count of ten or more. The chain links TRBV12-3 or TRBV12-4 to TRBJ2-5; TRBD2 aligns across 10 bases. V was clipped by 1 base and J by 1 base; unmatched bases: 3. The length of the CDR3 is 16 residues. The CDR3 DNA sequence: TGTGCCAGCAGTTTAGATAGCGGGGGGCTCCAAGAGACCCAGTACTTC. Its protein is CASSLDSGGLQETQYF.

This clonotype occurred many times. This sequence joins TRBV7-3 and TRBJ1-1, with a possible D match to TRBD1 (5 bases). CDR1 is SGHTA, CDR2 FQGTGA, per germline. The CDR3 runs 13 residues. V dropped 8 bases and J dropped 4 bases, with 14 bases sitting between them. CDR3 region: CASGGGVFTEAFF. As DNA, the CDR3 is TGTGCCAGCGGGGGAGGGGTGTTCACTGAAGCTTTCTTT.

This clonotype was observed many times. The J gene is TRBJ2-7, the V gene TRBV18; TRBD1 agrees at 9 bases. Germline trimming cut 3 bases from V and 2 bases from J; bases unmatched to any gene: 8. CDR3 length: 16 residues. Germline CDR1 KGHSH, CDR2 LQKENI. The CDR3 reads CASSPSGQGLPYEQYF. The CDR3 nucleotides read TGTGCCAGCTCACCCTCGGGACAGGGTTTGCCCTACGAGCAGTACTTC.

This clonotype has just a few counts. The chain uses TRBV12-3 or TRBV12-4 and TRBJ2-1; 10 positions agree with TRBD2. This CDR3 contains 12 residues. The trim removed 5 bases at V and 9 bases at J, leaving 1 base unmatched. CDR3: CASSGLAVEQFF. CDR3 DNA sequence: TGTGCCAGCAGTGGACTAGCGGTTGAGCAGTTCTTC.

This clonotype was observed at least ten times. This sequence joins TRBV19 and TRBJ1-2; 8 positions match TRBD1. J lost 8 bases, V lost 8 bases, and 13 bases had no gene match. This CDR3 spans 14 amino acids. Germline V gene data show CDR1 as LNHDA and CDR2 as SQIVND (reference sequence). CDR3 loop: CASGAIGQGQGYTF. In nucleotides, the CDR3 is TGTGCCAGTGGCGCTATCGGACAGGGTCAGGGCTACACCTTC.

This clonotype was seen ten or more times. The chain recombines TRBV6-2 or TRBV6-3 with TRBJ2-1; D is possibly TRBD2 (7 bases). This CDR3 has 16 amino acids. V lost 1 base to trimming and J lost 2 bases, with 12 bases between them. The germline V gene has CDR1 MNHEY and CDR2 SVGEGT. CDR3 residues: CASSYLVGGPYNEQFF. CDR3 bases: TGTGCCAGCAGTTACTTGGTGGGGGGGCCCTACAATGAGCAGTTCTTC.

This clonotype has a count of ten or more. This chain connects TRBV6-2 or TRBV6-3 to TRBJ2-3; D is perhaps TRBD2 (5 bases). The V end was cut by 2 bases, the J end by 1 base, with 10 bases between. The CDR3 runs to 15 residues. Germline CDR1 is MNHEY and CDR2 is SVGEGT. CDR3 nucleotide sequence: TGTGCCAGCAGTTACCCCGGGGAAGGCACAGATACGCAGTATTTT. Translating it yields CASSYPGEGTDTQYF.

This clonotype was recorded many times. The chain joins TRBV19 to TRBJ2-5, with a possible D match to TRBD1 (6 bases). Per the germline V gene, CDR1 is LNHDA and CDR2 is SQIVND (reference sequence). The V gene lost 7 bases and the J gene lost 6 bases, with 12 bases spanning the gap. This CDR3 region has 12 residues. The CDR3 region is CASMGQAQTQYF. CDR3 nucleotides: TGTGCCAGTATGGGACAAGCACAGACCCAGTACTTC.

In its sample, this clonotype was seen many times. The V gene is TRBV19, the J gene TRBJ2-4, with TRBD2 as a possible D gene (7 bases). V shed 6 bases and J shed 3 bases, with 21 bases lying between them. Germline V gives CDR1 LNHDA, CDR2 SQIVND (reference sequence). This CDR3 has 17 amino acids. CDR3 amino acids: CASRRMTSSRGKNIQYF. CDR3 nucleotide sequence: TGTGCCAGTAGGCGAATGACTAGCTCCAGGGGCAAAAACATTCAGTACTTC.

The CDR3 bases are TGTGCCAGCAGCCCACAAACTAGCGGGGCAGAGACCCAGTACTTC. Amino acid sequence: CASSPQTSGAETQYF. The rearrangement uses TRBV7-9 and TRBJ2-5; 10 bases match TRBD2. The germline V gene encodes CDR1 SEHNR and CDR2 FQNEAQ (reference sequence). The V segment lost 5 bases and the J segment 4 bases; nucleotides outside the gene matches: 7. The CDR3 covers 15 residues.

At least ten counts were recorded for this clonotype. The V call is TRBV18, the J call TRBJ2-5; D gene ambiguous. Trimming left V 0 bases short and J 2 bases short, with 4 bases between. Germline values: CDR1 KGHSH, CDR2 LQKENI. The CDR3 is 13 amino acids. In DNA form, the CDR3 reads TGTGCCAGCTCACCACCTAGTCAAGAGACCCAGTACTTC. This translates into CASSPPSQETQYF.

The rearrangement uses TRBV7-9 and TRBJ2-3, with TRBD1 as a possible D gene (6 bases). In germline, CDR1 is SEHNR, CDR2 FQNEAQ (reference sequence). V was pared by 0 bases and J by 2 bases, with 15 bases between. The CDR3 is 17 residues long. CDR3 region: CASSLAYQGPNTDTQYF. CDR3 coding DNA: TGTGCCAGCAGCTTAGCTTATCAGGGGCCGAACACAGATACGCAGTATTTT.

This clonotype was seen more than once but under ten times. CDR3 nucleotides: TGTGCCAGCAGGGCCCTGGACGGCCTGAACACTGAAGCTTTCTTT. Protein product: CASRALDGLNTEAFF. The chain carries TRBV12-3 or TRBV12-4 and TRBJ1-1; D remains unclear. This CDR3 has 15 residues. Deletions cut 6 bases from V and 0 bases from J, with 14 bases between.

This clonotype was recorded many times. J is TRBJ2-1 and V is TRBV11-2, with 9 bases matching TRBD2. V trimming: 1 base; J trimming: 0 bases; junction bases outside the gene matches: 7. The CDR3 contains 18 residues. The germline gives CDR1 SGHAT, CDR2 FQNNGV. CDR3 sequence (DNA): TGTGCCAGCAGCTTAGCGGCTAGCGGGACTTACTCCTACAATGAGCAGTTCTTC. This translates into CASSLAASGTYSYNEQFF.

At least ten counts were recorded for this clonotype. The chain is built from TRBV29-1 and TRBJ1-2; D may be TRBD1 (6 bases). V lost 8 bases to trimming and J lost 0 bases, with 13 bases between them. This CDR3 is 13 amino acids long. Germline V CDR1 and CDR2: SQVTM, ANQGSEA. The CDR3 loop is CSTLGATNYGYTF. In DNA form, the CDR3 reads TGCAGCACCCTGGGGGCCACTAACTATGGCTACACCTTC.

This clonotype came up many times. The chain employs TRBV4-3 and TRBJ1-1; no reliable D call. Germline CDR1 LGHNA, CDR2 YSLEER. This CDR3 has 14 residues. Trimming took off 3 bases at V and 1 base at J, with 9 bases between the two ends. The CDR3 loop reads CASSQTRWNTEAFF. CDR3 DNA: TGCGCCAGCAGCCAGACGAGATGGAACACTGAAGCTTTCTTT.

There are many counts of this clonotype. The chain carries TRBV7-3 and TRBJ2-1; D possibly corresponds to TRBD1 (5 bases). This CDR3 is 18 amino acids long. Germline CDR1 SGHTA, CDR2 FQGTGA. V gave up 4 bases and J gave up 4 bases, with 23 bases separating them. The CDR3 DNA is TGTGCCAGCAGCTCCCTAGAAGAAGGGGCTAGTTCTTACAATGAGCAGTTCTTC. It codes for CASSSLEEGASSYNEQFF.

Many counts were recorded for this clonotype. The J gene is TRBJ1-2, the V gene TRBV6-1, with 7 positions matching TRBD1. Germline V CDR1 and CDR2: MNHNS, SASEGT. The CDR3 contains 15 residues. Trimming cost V 2 bases and J 7 bases; bases outside gene matches: 10. The CDR3 loop reads CASSEPGTVQGGYTF. The DNA of the CDR3 is TGTGCCAGCAGTGAACCGGGGACAGTCCAAGGTGGCTACACCTTC.

This clonotype was picked up many times. V is TRBV7-6 and J is TRBJ2-2; D is uncertain. The CDR3 length is 13 residues. V shed 5 bases and J shed 6 bases, with 10 bases lying between them. Germline V CDR1 and CDR2: SGHVS, FNYEAQ. The CDR3 is CASSTVGAGELFF. The CDR3 nucleotides read TGTGCCAGCAGCACCGTTGGGGCCGGGGAGCTGTTTTTT.

Many counts were recorded for this clonotype. The chain couples TRBV29-1 to TRBJ2-5; D possibly matches TRBD1 or TRBD2 (5 bases each). V was shortened by 8 bases and J by 0 bases, with 16 bases between the two germline ends. The CDR3 sequence is 14 residues long. The germline gives CDR1 SQVTM, CDR2 ANQGSEA. The CDR3 nucleotides read TGCAGCTATGGACGACAGCGGTACCAAGAGACCCAGTACTTC. This codes for CSYGRQRYQETQYF.

This clonotype was seen repeatedly, ten times or more. The gene calls are TRBV3-1 and TRBJ1-2; 9 bases agree with TRBD1. V lost 4 bases, J lost 3 bases, and 6 bases stayed unmatched. The CDR3 totals 15 residues. From germline, CDR1 is LGHDT and CDR2 YNNKEL (reference sequence). This CDR3 reads CASSRRDRVDYGYTF. In nucleotides, the CDR3 is TGTGCCAGCAGCCGCCGGGACAGGGTAGACTATGGCTACACCTTC.

The chain is built from TRBV11-3 and TRBJ2-3, with 7 bases matching TRBD2. V lost 5 bases to trimming and J lost 6 bases; unmatched junction nucleotides: 14. CDR3 length equals 16 residues. CDR1 is SGHNT, CDR2 YENEEA, per germline. The CDR3 bases are TGTGCCAGCAGCAGTCCGCCCGGGGACTACTGGGATACGCAGTATTTT. Amino acids: CASSSPPGDYWDTQYF.